The rows below give T cell receptor beta chains drawn from one sample of a study of prognosis after radiotherapy for stage I lung cancer. MiXCR was run by TCRdb on the multiplex PCR reads, yielding one entry per CDR3 protein. Altogether over 20,000 distinct CDR3 sequences are present, 35% to 45% being singletons, with the ten largest covering 55% to 70%. Sequencing was performed on PBMCs, taken before or after stereotactic body radiation therapy (not recorded which). All receptors derive from a donor of 50 years or more with non-small cell lung cancer. Each CDR3 is given with its conserved first and last residue. D genes are given only for firm matches. Clone sizes are given selectively: once, few, many, or a class where the clone is expanded.

clone_size d_call j_call cdr3_length v_call cdr3_aa cdr3_nt
medium-sized TRBD1 TRBJ2-1 15 TRBV11-3 CASSSGQGAYNEQFF TGTGCCAGCAGCTCCGGACAGGGGGCGTACAATGAGCAGTTCTTC
NA NA TRBJ2-7 14 TRBV6-1 CASSTRDGSYEQYF TGTGCCAGCAGTACGCGGGACGGATCCTACGAGCAGTACTTC
NA NA TRBJ1-2 11 TRBV2 CASRPLRGYTF TGTGCCAGCAGGCCCCTTCGAGGCTACACCTTC
once NA TRBJ2-5 15 TRBV9 CASSVAGYIQETQYF TGTGCCAGCAGCGTAGCTGGATATATCCAAGAGACCCAGTACTTC
NA NA TRBJ2-7 14 TRBV20-1 CSAESGTAVYEQYF TGCAGTGCTGAGTCCGGTACAGCGGTCTACGAGCAGTACTTC
many NA TRBJ1-6 13 TRBV28 CASSLVSNSPLHF TGTGCCAGCAGTTTAGTTAGTAATTCACCCCTCCACTTT
few NA TRBJ1-5 13 TRBV28 CASSPGRNQPQHF TGTGCCAGCAGCCCGGGACGGAATCAGCCCCAGCATTTT
NA TRBD2 TRBJ2-7 16 TRBV29-1 CSVETQTSGKYYEQYF TGCAGCGTTGAAACTCAGACTAGCGGAAAATACTACGAGCAGTACTTC
many NA TRBJ1-3 13 TRBV10-2 CASSQSSGNTIYF TGCGCCAGCAGCCAGAGCTCTGGAAACACCATATATTTT
many TRBD2 TRBJ2-1 15 TRBV5-1 CASSQSGRTPNEQFF TGCGCCAGCAGCCAAAGCGGGAGGACCCCAAATGAGCAGTTCTTC